A selection of T cell receptor beta chains follows, all from one sample in a study of shared clonotypes between healthy human individuals. Some clones are missing from TCRdb's copy, which holds only in-frame ones; the method was immunoSEQ multiplex PCR. Seen here are some 630,000 clones, approximately 96% observed once, and the top ten hold approximately 0.12%. The specimen sequenced was naive CD8+ T cells sorted from blood. These receptors all come from a woman between 25 and 40 years old in good health. Both conserved end residues are part of each CDR3. A D gene is named only where the DNA matches it firmly. A clone size is listed for some rows: how often the clone was seen (once, few, many), or a class if it is expanded.

CDR3 protein: CATSRDHPLTSGRSYEQYF
CDR3 DNA: TGTGCCACCAGCAGAGATCACCCCCTGACTAGCGGGAGATCATACGAGCAGTACTTC
V gene: TRBV15
clone size: NA
D gene: TRBD2
J gene: TRBJ2-7

CDR3 protein: CASSQSGGDTQYF
CDR3 DNA: TGTGCCAGCAGCCAATCGGGGGGGGATACGCAGTATTTT
V gene: TRBV14
clone size: NA
D gene: TRBD2
J gene: TRBJ2-3

CDR3 protein: CASIAAGADYEQYF
CDR3 DNA: TGTGCCAGCATCGCGGCCGGGGCAGATTACGAGCAGTACTTC
V gene: TRBV28
clone size: NA
D gene: NA
J gene: TRBJ2-7

CDR3 protein: CASSMGLGDEQFF
CDR3 DNA: TGTGCCAGTAGTATGGGACTAGGCGATGAGCAGTTCTTC
V gene: TRBV19
clone size: NA
D gene: TRBD2
J gene: TRBJ2-1

CDR3 protein: CASMVLGQGAYEQYF
CDR3 DNA: TGTGCCAGCATGGTACTCGGACAGGGAGCCTACGAGCAGTACTTC
V gene: TRBV27
clone size: once
D gene: TRBD1
J gene: TRBJ2-7

CDR3 protein: CATAGDHYEQYF
CDR3 DNA: TGTGCCACCGCGGGGGACCACTACGAGCAGTACTTC
V gene: TRBV7-9
clone size: NA
D gene: TRBD2
J gene: TRBJ2-7

CDR3 protein: CASKPGLNTEAFF
CDR3 DNA: TGTGCCAGCAAACCGGGGTTGAACACTGAAGCTTTCTTT
V gene: TRBV27
clone size: NA
D gene: NA
J gene: TRBJ1-1

CDR3 protein: CASSQDSGWANTEAFF
CDR3 DNA: TGCGCCAGCAGCCAAGATTCAGGGTGGGCGAACACTGAAGCTTTCTTT
V gene: TRBV4-1
clone size: NA
D gene: NA
J gene: TRBJ1-1

CDR3 protein: CASSYSGMSYNEQFF
CDR3 DNA: TGTGCCAGCAGTTACTCCGGGATGTCCTACAATGAGCAGTTCTTC
V gene: TRBV6-5
clone size: NA
D gene: NA
J gene: TRBJ2-1

CDR3 protein: CASSFGSSGEQYF
CDR3 DNA: TGTGCCAGCAGCTTCGGGTCGTCGGGGGAGCAGTACTTC
V gene: TRBV11-3
clone size: NA
D gene: NA
J gene: TRBJ2-7

CDR3 protein: CASSERLADTQYF
CDR3 DNA: TGTGCCAGCAGCGAACGACTAGCGGATACGCAGTATTTT
V gene: TRBV7-7
clone size: NA
D gene: TRBD2
J gene: TRBJ2-3

CDR3 protein: CASSASRDRGDTGELFF
CDR3 DNA: TGTGCCAGCAGCGCGTCCCGAGACAGGGGGGACACCGGGGAGCTGTTTTTT
V gene: TRBV9
clone size: NA
D gene: TRBD1
J gene: TRBJ2-2

CDR3 protein: CASTGLASYNEQFF
CDR3 DNA: TGTGCCAGCACGGGACTAGCGTCCTACAATGAGCAGTTCTTC
V gene: TRBV7-2
clone size: NA
D gene: TRBD2
J gene: TRBJ2-1

CDR3 protein: CASSVDRYGGYTF
CDR3 DNA: TGTGCCAGCAGCGTAGACAGATATGGTGGCTACACCTTC
V gene: TRBV9
clone size: NA
D gene: NA
J gene: TRBJ1-2

CDR3 protein: CASSLGNRGYEQYF
CDR3 DNA: TGTGCCAGCAGCTTAGGAAACAGGGGCTACGAGCAGTACTTC
V gene: TRBV5-6
clone size: NA
D gene: TRBD1
J gene: TRBJ2-7

CDR3 protein: CAWLRGSHEQFF
CDR3 DNA: TGTGCCTGGCTGCGGGGTAGCCATGAGCAGTTCTTC
V gene: TRBV30
clone size: NA
D gene: NA
J gene: TRBJ2-1

CDR3 protein: CASSSLARGAKDEAFF
CDR3 DNA: TGTGCCAGCAGCTCCTTGGCACGAGGAGCTAAGGATGAAGCTTTCTTT
V gene: TRBV7-9
clone size: NA
D gene: NA
J gene: TRBJ1-1

CDR3 protein: CASSLAGSGNDDYGYTF
CDR3 DNA: TGTGCCAGCAGCTTAGCAGGGTCTGGAAATGATGACTATGGCTACACCTTC
V gene: TRBV13
clone size: NA
D gene: NA
J gene: TRBJ1-2

CDR3 protein: CASSFLRGQGAETEAFF
CDR3 DNA: TGTGCCAGCAGTTTCTTGCGTGGACAGGGGGCTGAAACTGAAGCTTTCTTT
V gene: TRBV28
clone size: NA
D gene: TRBD1
J gene: TRBJ1-1

CDR3 protein: CASSDTDMADTQYF
CDR3 DNA: TGCGCCAGCAGTGATACAGACATGGCAGATACGCAGTATTTT
V gene: TRBV10-2
clone size: NA
D gene: NA
J gene: TRBJ2-3

CDR3 protein: CASSSRDIGYEQFF
CDR3 DNA: TGTGCCAGCAGTTCCCGGGACATTGGGTACGAGCAGTTCTTC
V gene: TRBV27
clone size: NA
D gene: NA
J gene: TRBJ2-1

CDR3 protein: CASSEQGMTSGIREQYF
CDR3 DNA: TGTGCCAGCAGTGAGCAGGGGATGACTAGCGGGATAAGGGAGCAGTACTTC
V gene: TRBV2
clone size: NA
D gene: TRBD2
J gene: TRBJ2-7

CDR3 protein: CASSLDRGSGNTIYF
CDR3 DNA: TGCGCCAGCAGCCTGGACAGGGGTTCCGGAAACACCATATATTTT
V gene: TRBV4-1
clone size: NA
D gene: TRBD1
J gene: TRBJ1-3

CDR3 protein: CAWSTGQGVTEAFF
CDR3 DNA: TGTGCCTGGAGTACGGGACAGGGGGTCACTGAAGCTTTCTTT
V gene: TRBV30
clone size: NA
D gene: TRBD1
J gene: TRBJ1-1

CDR3 protein: CASSLADTGTGNEQYF
CDR3 DNA: TGTGCCAGCAGCTTGGCCGATACCGGGACAGGGAACGAGCAGTACTTC
V gene: TRBV5-5
clone size: NA
D gene: TRBD1
J gene: TRBJ2-7

CDR3 protein: CASASGTSGRNEQYF
CDR3 DNA: TGTGCCAGCGCATCCGGGACTAGCGGGAGAAACGAGCAGTACTTC
V gene: TRBV27
clone size: NA
D gene: TRBD2
J gene: TRBJ2-7

CDR3 protein: CASSVVGGSYTDTQYF
CDR3 DNA: TGTGCCAGCAGCGTAGTAGGCGGGAGCTACACAGATACGCAGTATTTT
V gene: TRBV9
clone size: NA
D gene: TRBD2
J gene: TRBJ2-3

CDR3 protein: CASSEGGGSYEQYF
CDR3 DNA: TGTGCCAGCAGTGAAGGGGGAGGGTCCTACGAGCAGTACTTC
V gene: TRBV6-4
clone size: NA
D gene: NA
J gene: TRBJ2-7